This T cell receptor beta chain was obtained from a study of T-cell memory formation after mild COVID-19. TCRdb re-derived calls from the 5' RACE reads in MiXCR, one entry per CDR3 protein. The sample holds roughly 580,000 distinct CDR3 sequences, approximately 18% seen once. V gave up 6 bases and J gave up 4 bases, with 17 bases separating them. This CDR3 comprises 15 residues. Germline V CDR1 and CDR2: MDHEN, SYDVKM. The V call is TRBV28, the J call TRBJ2-3; D is possibly TRBD1 or TRBD2 (5 bases each). Input material: PBMCs or a T cell subset sorted from them (not recorded which). This receptor was obtained from an adult woman who had mild COVID-19 (a few samples of this study predate the infection). Cell type and time point are not known. The CDR3 reads CASSPAGSRSDTQYF. The CDR3 DNA sequence: TGTGCCAGCAGCCCCGCAGGGAGTAGATCAGATACGCAGTATTTT.